These 23 T cell receptor beta chains share one sample of origin, sequenced in a study of shared clonotypes between healthy human individuals. Profiled with immunoSEQ multiplex PCR; TCRdb holds only in-frame clones, not every one. The table records about 1.5 million clones, approximately 98% of them present only once. The sample was naive CD4+ T cells sorted from blood. Subset in this sample: CD45RA+ positively selected. These receptors were obtained from a man aged 30 to 39 in good health.

A single count supports this clone. The CDR3 nucleotides are TGTGCCTGGAGTGGACTAGCGGGAGTCGTGGAGACCCAGTACTTC. Protein: CAWSGLAGVVETQYF. The chain combines TRBV30 with TRBJ2-5; 12 nucleotides match TRBD2. In germline, CDR1 is GTSNPN, CDR2 SVGIG (reference sequence). The CDR3 is 15 residues long. The V segment lost 1 base and the J segment 5 bases; nucleotides outside the gene matches: 5.

This clone was seen only once. This chain joins TRBV27 and TRBJ2-2; either TRBD1 or TRBD2 may supply D (6 bases each). V lost 5 bases and J lost 2, with 15 bases in between. Germline CDR1 is MNHEY and CDR2 is SMNVEV (reference sequence). This CDR3 region has 16 residues. As DNA, the CDR3 is TGTGCCAGCAGTACACGCGGGACACCTAACACCGGGGAGCTGTTTTTT. As protein: CASSTRGTPNTGELFF.

The V and J genes are TRBV5-4 and TRBJ2-3; 7 bases are a match to TRBD1. CDR1 is SGHNT and CDR2 is YYREEE in the germline V gene (reference sequence). There are 17 residues in the CDR3. The V segment lost 4 bases and the J segment 2 bases; nucleotides outside the gene matches: 13. As DNA, the CDR3 is TGTGCCAGCAGCCACTATACGACAGGGACGCTCACAGATACGCAGTATTTT. Translated: CASSHYTTGTLTDTQYF.

V gene TRBV11-2 combines with J gene TRBJ2-7, with 7 bases identical to TRBD2. Germline assignment: CDR1 SGHAT and CDR2 FQNNGV. V lost 1 base to trimming and J lost 3 bases; unmatched junction nucleotides: 9. This CDR3 spans 16 amino acids. CDR3 sequence: CASSLGGLAANYEQYF. CDR3 coding DNA: TGTGCCAGCAGCTTAGGTGGGCTAGCGGCCAACTACGAGCAGTACTTC.

This rearrangement joins TRBV27 to TRBJ1-5; perhaps TRBD1 as D (5 bases). CDR1 is MNHEY, CDR2 SMNVEV, per germline (reference sequence). There are 15 residues in the CDR3. V lost 4 bases, J lost 0 bases, and 10 bases lay in between. The CDR3 spells CASSYTGYSNQPQHF. CDR3 DNA: TGTGCCAGCAGTTACACAGGATATAGCAATCAGCCCCAGCATTTT.

The rearrangement uses TRBV4-1 and TRBJ2-6, with unresolved D. V lost 1 base, J lost 0 bases, and 13 bases lay in between. The CDR3 contains 18 residues. Looked up from germline, CDR1 is MGHRA and CDR2 is YSYEKL. The CDR3 protein is CASSQVRVGVSGANVLTF. CDR3 coding DNA: TGCGCCAGCAGCCAAGTCCGTGTAGGAGTCTCTGGGGCCAACGTCCTGACTTTC.

In regard to this clone: The same CDR3 is also encoded by other DNA sequences in this sample. The V gene is TRBV15, the J gene TRBJ2-7; the D gene is possibly TRBD1 (5 bases). The CDR3 runs to 14 residues. The germline CDR1 and CDR2 sequences are LNHNV and YYDKDF (reference sequence). The ends were cut back, 0 bases at V and 4 bases at J, with 10 bases in the middle. The CDR3 spells CATSRDRQGYEQYF. In nucleotides, the CDR3 is TGTGCCACCAGCAGAGATCGGCAGGGTTACGAGCAGTACTTC.

This chain uses TRBV11-2 with TRBJ1-5; D is perhaps TRBD1 (5 bases). This CDR3 comprises 12 residues. The germline CDR1 and CDR2 sequences are SGHAT and FQNNGV. Trimming stripped 8 bases from V and 4 bases from J, with 9 bases between. In DNA, the CDR3 is TGTGCCAGCTCCAGGGATAATCAGCCCCAGCATTTT. Amino acid sequence: CASSRDNQPQHF.

This clone was seen only once. The genes are TRBV27 and TRBJ2-7, with 8 bases identical to TRBD2. The CDR3 loop spans 17 amino acids. From germline, CDR1 is MNHEY and CDR2 SMNVEV (reference sequence). V shed 3 bases, J shed 6 bases, and the junction held 16 bases outside the gene matches. CDR3 residues: CASSFGLAGFLEREQYF. CDR3 in DNA: TGTGCCAGCAGTTTTGGTCTAGCGGGTTTTCTCGAACGCGAGCAGTACTTC.

Regarding this clone: The DNA is omitted, as the CDR3 cannot be located on it reliably, and the CDR3 follows TCRdb's listing. The chain combines TRBV21-1 with TRBJ1-5; TRBD1, the table's D call, lacks a check against the DNA. TRBV21-1 is a pseudogene segment. The CDR3 extends over 16 residues, inclusive of both ends. Here the CDR3 reads CASSKWGQGANQPQHF.

The chain has TRBV7-2 and TRBJ1-1, with D unclear. V was shortened by 5 bases and J by 4 bases, with 11 bases between the two germline ends. There are 13 residues in the CDR3. The germline V gene encodes CDR1 SGHTA and CDR2 FQGNSA. CDR3 amino acids: CASSRERVTEAFF. In nucleotides, the CDR3 is TGTGCCAGCAGCCGAGAACGGGTCACTGAAGCTTTCTTT.

As regards this clone: Distinct nucleotide sequences in the sample also encode this CDR3. The chain links TRBV18 to TRBJ2-7, with a possible D match to TRBD2 (5 bases). Germline V lookup: CDR1 KGHSH, CDR2 LQKENI. V was clipped by 3 bases and J by 4 bases, with 10 bases between them. The CDR3 runs 13 residues. The CDR3 DNA reads as TGTGCCAGCTCACCCTCCACGGGATACGAGCAGTACTTC. Its translation: CASSPSTGYEQYF.

This chain joins TRBV2 and TRBJ1-1; 7 bases match TRBD1. Germline values: CDR1 SNHLY, CDR2 FYNNEI. The CDR3 is 15 residues long. V lost 7 bases, J lost 5 bases, and 13 bases stayed unmatched. CDR3 nucleotides: TGTGCCAGCATGAGGGAGACAGGGACTGGTACTGAAGCTTTCTTT. Protein product: CASMRETGTGTEAFF.

This clone has a single count. V usage is TRBV4-2 and J usage is TRBJ2-1; 11 bases map to TRBD2. V gave up 0 bases and J gave up 0 bases; unmatched junction bases: 4. The CDR3 has 18 amino acids. The germline V gene encodes CDR1 LGHNA and CDR2 YNFKEQ. CDR3 sequence: CASSQETSGASSYNEQFF. The CDR3 nucleotides are TGTGCCAGCAGCCAAGAGACTAGCGGGGCGAGCTCCTACAATGAGCAGTTCTTC.

The V gene is TRBV5-4, the J gene TRBJ2-1; 7 bases map to TRBD2. The CDR3 has 15 residues. The germline CDR1 and CDR2 sequences are SGHNT and YYREEE (reference sequence). The V and J ends lost 0 bases and 7 bases, in that order; junction bases with no gene match: 7. The CDR3 region has the DNA TGTGCCAGCAGCTTGGAACTAGCGCGGTGGAATGAGCAGTTCTTC. Protein sequence: CASSLELARWNEQFF. Together with reference TRBV5-4 and TRBJ2-1, the CDR3 gives the full variable domain: ETGVTQSPTHLIKTRGQQVTLRCSSQSGHNTVSWYQQALGQGPQFIFQYYREEENGRGNFPPRFSGLQFPNYSSELNVNALELDDSALYLCASSLELARWNEQFFGPGTRLTVL.

The gene calls are TRBV9 and TRBJ2-2, with D possibly being TRBD2 (6 bases). Deletions cut 8 bases from V and 0 bases from J, with 11 bases between. CDR3 length: 14 amino acids. CDR1 and CDR2 (germline): SGDLS, YYNGEE. Here the CDR3 reads CASRSGANTGELFF. The CDR3 DNA reads TGTGCCAGTCGGTCGGGAGCGAACACCGGGGAGCTGTTTTTT.

A word on this clone: The sample holds other DNA sequences that translate to the same CDR3. The rearrangement links TRBV5-4 to TRBJ2-7; unclear D gene. V lost 0 bases, J lost 0 bases, and 7 bases lay in between. Per germline, CDR1 SGHNT and CDR2 YYREEE (reference sequence). The CDR3 consists of 14 residues. CDR3 loop: CASSLAKSSYEQYF. The DNA of the CDR3 is TGTGCCAGCAGCTTGGCCAAGAGCTCCTACGAGCAGTACTTC.

This rearrangement joins TRBV7-9 to TRBJ2-1; D unresolved. The V and J ends lost 1 base and 3 bases respectively, with 16 bases between them. The CDR3 is made up of 17 amino acids. Germline values: CDR1 SEHNR, CDR2 FQNEAQ (reference sequence). The DNA of the CDR3 is TGTGCCAGCAGCTTAGGCCCCCCGGCAGGAATCTACAATGAGCAGTTCTTC. Protein: CASSLGPPAGIYNEQFF.

On this clone itself: Different DNA sequences within this sample yield the same CDR3. The rearrangement links TRBV28 to TRBJ1-5; possible D gene TRBD1, 6 bases. Germline V gene sequence: CDR1 MDHEN, CDR2 SYDVKM. CDR3 length: 14 residues. The ends were cut back, 6 bases at V and 5 bases at J, with 14 bases in the middle. CDR3 sequence reads: CASRDSPRYQPQHF. For the CDR3, the DNA is TGTGCCAGCAGGGACAGCCCCCGCTATCAGCCCCAGCATTTT.

This chain links TRBV15 with TRBJ2-5; a weak D match, TRBD1 (6 bases). This CDR3 spans 14 amino acids. The germline V gene encodes CDR1 LNHNV and CDR2 YYDKDF (reference sequence). V was cut by 0 bases and J by 11 bases, with 16 bases left in between. The CDR3 coding sequence is TGTGCCACCAGCAGAGATATAACAGGGCCACCACAGTACTTC. Amino acids: CATSRDITGPPQYF.

This sequence joins TRBV9 and TRBJ2-1, with TRBD2 matching over 7 bases. This CDR3 has 13 amino acids. With V trimmed by 4 bases and J by 6 bases, 4 bases remained unmatched. The germline gives CDR1 SGDLS, CDR2 YYNGEE. The CDR3 region is CASSPGLVNEQFF. CDR3 DNA: TGTGCCAGCAGCCCCGGACTAGTCAATGAGCAGTTCTTC. Supplemented by reference TRBV9 and TRBJ2-1, the full variable domain reads DSGVTQTPKHLITATGQRVTLRCSPRSGDLSVYWYQQSLDQGLQFLIQYYNGEERAKGNILERFSAQQFPDLHSELNLSSLELGDSALYFCASSPGLVNEQFFGPGTRLTVL.

The DNA of the CDR3 is TGCGCCAGCAGCCAAGTACCTAGCGGGAACTACAATGAGCAGTTCTTC. Amino acids: CASSQVPSGNYNEQFF. V usage is TRBV4-1 and J usage is TRBJ2-1; 9 bases match TRBD2. Germline loops: CDR1 MGHRA, CDR2 YSYEKL. V lost 1 base and J lost 3; bases outside the gene matches: 4. CDR3 length: 16 residues.

The rearrangement joins TRBV13 to TRBJ2-7, with TRBD2 matching 11 bases. V trimming: 5 bases; J trimming: 4 bases; junction bases outside the gene matches: 7. The CDR3 covers 15 residues. Per germline, CDR1 PRHDT and CDR2 FYEKMQ (reference sequence). CDR3 amino acids: CASSKRLAGSYEQYF. In DNA form, the CDR3 reads TGTGCCAGCAGCAAAAGACTAGCGGGATCATACGAGCAGTACTTC.